Each of the 26 T cell receptor beta chains below was sequenced from the same sample in a study of blood T cells in healthy people across ages. Next came a second PCR, run for about 7 to 12 cycles, which used a sample-barcoded 5' primer along with a J-beta primer mix. TCRdb itself ran the 5' RACE reads through MiXCR, one entry per CDR3 protein. Of 700,000 or so distinct CDR3 sequences listed, around 43% were seen once; the top ten hold around 30%. The source material was blood. The receptors stem from a man at least 80 years old in good health.

This clonotype has a single count. J is TRBJ2-7 and V is TRBV6-1; 12 bases fit TRBD1. This CDR3 spans 17 amino acids. The germline V gene encodes CDR1 MNHNS and CDR2 SASEGT. J lost 0 bases, V lost 8 bases, and 11 bases had no gene match. The CDR3 region has the DNA TGTGCCAGCCGGGGGGACAGGGGGCTACCGAGCTCCTACGAGCAGTACTTC. The encoded protein is CASRGDRGLPSSYEQYF.

This clonotype turned up a few times. This chain links TRBV6-2 or TRBV6-3 with TRBJ2-2; 7 bases map to TRBD2. Looked up from germline, CDR1 is MNHEY and CDR2 is SVGEGT. This CDR3 has 15 amino acids. Trimming cost V 2 bases and J 2 bases; bases outside gene matches: 2. CDR3 protein: CASSYLAANTGELFF. In nucleotides, the CDR3 is TGTGCCAGCAGTTACCTAGCGGCCAACACCGGGGAGCTGTTTTTT.

This clonotype has just a few counts. This chain joins TRBV7-2 and TRBJ2-2; TRBD2 aligns across 8 bases. The CDR3 has 14 residues. In germline, CDR1 is SGHTA, CDR2 FQGNSA. V gave up 10 bases and J gave up 5 bases; unmatched junction bases: 9. In nucleotides, the CDR3 is TGTGCCACACAGTTAGCGGGGTGGACCGGGGAGCTGTTTTTT. The encoded protein is CATQLAGWTGELFF.

This rearrangement joins TRBV6-4 to TRBJ1-2; 8 bases line up with TRBD1. Per germline, CDR1 MRHNA and CDR2 SNTAGT. The CDR3 runs 15 residues. With V trimmed by 2 bases and J by 8 bases, 10 bases remained unmatched. CDR3 region: CASSDTDRGLDGYTF. CDR3 coding DNA: TGTGCCAGCAGTGACACCGACAGGGGTTTAGACGGCTACACCTTC.

This clonotype turned up a few times. The chain couples TRBV6-6 to TRBJ2-7; TRBD1 or TRBD2 may be the D gene (5 bases each). The CDR3 contains 15 residues. Deletions cut 6 bases from V and 0 bases from J, with 15 bases between. From germline, CDR1 is MNHNY and CDR2 SVGAGI (reference sequence). The CDR3 DNA reads TGTGCCAGCAGACCCGGGACGGGGATCTCCTACGAGCAGTACTTC. It is translated as CASRPGTGISYEQYF.

The CDR3 spells CASSLGGPNEQFF. DNA for the CDR3: TGTGCCAGCAGCTTAGGCGGTCCCAATGAGCAGTTCTTC. This chain uses TRBV7-6 with TRBJ2-1; no reliable D call. CDR3 size: 13 residues. Trimming shortened V by 1 base and J by 6 bases, and 7 bases separated the two germline ends. Germline-derived CDR1 and CDR2 are SGHVS and FNYEAQ.

This clonotype was seen a few times. The chain joins TRBV20-1 to TRBJ2-7, with 11 bases that match TRBD2. The tail of the sequence fits TRBJ2-5 better, so the J call may be wrong. The germline CDR1 and CDR2 sequences are DFQATT and SNEGSKA (reference sequence). The CDR3 covers 15 residues. CDR3 sequence reads: CSASARLAGRETQYF. The CDR3 coding sequence is TGCAGTGCTAGTGCGAGACTAGCGGGAAGAGAGACCCAGTACTTC.

In the case of this clonotype: A junction end diverges from the germline sequence, so it may reflect a read error. V usage is TRBV7-2 and J usage is TRBJ1-4, with 7 bases fitting TRBD1. The CDR3 has 15 residues. The germline V gene has CDR1 SGHTA and CDR2 FQGNSA. In DNA, the CDR3 is TGTGCCAGCAGCTTACAGGGGGGCTTTAATGGAAAACTGTTTTTT. This encodes CASSLQGGFNGKLFF.

The chain links TRBV5-1 to TRBJ2-7; 7 nucleotides align to TRBD2. The CDR3 has 14 residues. Germline CDR1 SGHRS, CDR2 YFSETQ. V lost 3 bases and J lost 1; bases outside the gene matches: 4. For the CDR3, the DNA is TGCGCCAGCAGCTCTAGCGGCCCTTCCTACGAGCAGTACTTC. Its protein product is CASSSSGPSYEQYF.

The rearrangement links TRBV20-1 to TRBJ1-2; weak D call: TRBD1 (6 bases). CDR1 is DFQATT, CDR2 SNEGSKA, per germline (reference sequence). The V gene lost 0 bases and the J gene lost 4 bases, with 18 bases spanning the gap. The CDR3 covers 16 residues. The CDR3: CSARDSDSASLYGYTF. The CDR3 coding sequence is TGCAGTGCTAGAGATTCGGACAGCGCGAGTCTCTATGGCTACACCTTC.

The V call is TRBV20-1, the J call TRBJ1-1; D might be TRBD1 (6 bases). The CDR3 is 13 amino acids. Trimming removed 3 bases from V and 0 bases from J, with 8 bases in between. Germline V gene data show CDR1 as DFQATT and CDR2 as SNEGSKA (reference sequence). The CDR3 region is CSARTGVNTEAFF. The CDR3 nucleotides are TGCAGTGCTAGGACAGGCGTGAACACTGAAGCTTTCTTT.

This clonotype was seen repeatedly, ten times or more. The V and J genes are TRBV4-1 and TRBJ2-7, with 8 nucleotides matching TRBD2. The germline gives CDR1 MGHRA, CDR2 YSYEKL. J lost 6 bases, V lost 1 base, and 14 bases had no gene match. The CDR3 sequence is 17 residues long. DNA for the CDR3: TGCGCCAGCAGCCAAGTTGATATGGGACTAGTGAGAGGCGAGCAGTACTTC. It translates to CASSQVDMGLVRGEQYF.

This clonotype was found many times. This rearrangement joins TRBV5-6 to TRBJ2-5, with 7 bases matching TRBD2. The CDR3 runs 16 residues. The germline V gene has CDR1 SGHDT and CDR2 YYEEEE. The V segment lost 0 bases and the J segment 11 bases; nucleotides outside the gene matches: 16. CDR3 sequence (DNA): TGTGCCAGCAGCTTGGGTATCGGGGGGACCTACAATGAGCAGTACTTC. Its protein product is CASSLGIGGTYNEQYF.

The chain uses TRBV27 and TRBJ1-2; tentatively, D is TRBD1 (6 bases). The length of the CDR3 is 16 residues. The germline V gene encodes CDR1 MNHEY and CDR2 SMNVEV (reference sequence). V was cut by 4 bases and J by 4 bases, with 19 bases left in between. The CDR3, as DNA: TGTGCCAGCAGTTCCTCAGGGGAGGGGTTCGGCTATGGCTACACCTTC. Translation: CASSSSGEGFGYGYTF.

The chain employs TRBV28 and TRBJ1-2; D unresolved. The V end lost 4 bases, the J end lost 1 base, and 16 bases lay between the germline ends. Germline loops: CDR1 MDHEN, CDR2 SYDVKM. This CDR3 comprises 16 residues. In DNA form, the CDR3 reads TGTGCCAGCAGTTCATACCGGGAGAAAATTAACTATGGCTACACCTTC. Its protein is CASSSYREKINYGYTF.

This rearrangement joins TRBV20-1 to TRBJ1-5; TRBD1 matches at 8 bases. The V and J ends lost 2 bases and 4 bases, in that order; junction bases with no gene match: 16. CDR1 is DFQATT, CDR2 SNEGSKA, per germline (reference sequence). The CDR3 is 18 residues long. CDR3: CSARRRAGGEKGNQPQHF. The CDR3 DNA follows: TGCAGTGCTAGAAGGCGGGCAGGGGGCGAAAAAGGTAATCAGCCCCAGCATTTT.

The rearrangement links TRBV9 to TRBJ2-5; D is undetermined. Deletions cut 4 bases from V and 11 bases from J, with 18 bases between. CDR3 length equals 13 residues. Germline CDR1 reads SGDLS; CDR2 reads YYNGEE. The CDR3 protein is CASSPVIRNEQYF. CDR3 nucleotide sequence: TGTGCCAGCAGCCCGGTAATACGCAATGAGCAGTACTTC.

Written as DNA, the CDR3 is TGCAGTGCTAGAGATCGGGGCAGGGGCATAAATCAGCCCCAGCATTTT. As protein: CSARDRGRGINQPQHF. The V call is TRBV20-1, the J call TRBJ1-5, with D perhaps TRBD1 (6 bases). V was clipped by 0 bases and J by 4 bases, with 16 bases between them. Germline assignment: CDR1 DFQATT and CDR2 SNEGSKA (reference sequence). This CDR3 is built from 16 residues.

The chain carries TRBV20-1 and TRBJ1-1; 7 bases match TRBD1. CDR1 is DFQATT and CDR2 is SNEGSKA in the germline V gene (reference sequence). With V trimmed by 1 base and J by 2 bases, 4 bases remained unmatched. The CDR3 has 14 residues. CDR3 residues: CSARVAGGNTEAFF. CDR3 bases: TGCAGTGCTAGAGTGGCAGGGGGAAACACTGAAGCTTTCTTT.

This clonotype was seen a few times. The genes are TRBV5-1 and TRBJ1-1; the match to TRBD1 covers 8 bases. The germline gives CDR1 SGHRS, CDR2 YFSETQ. J was trimmed by 5 bases and V by 2 bases; bases with no gene match: 11. The length of the CDR3 is 16 residues. CDR3 in DNA: TGCGCCAGCAGCTTAGGACAGGGCGTAGGTAGAACTGAAGCTTTCTTT. Translation gives CASSLGQGVGRTEAFF. The full variable domain, rest sourced from reference TRBV5-1 and TRBJ1-1, is KAGVTQTPRYLIKTRGQQVTLSCSPISGHRSVSWYQQTPGQGLQFLFEYFSETQRNKGNFPGRFSGRQFSNSRSEMNVSTLELGDSALYLCASSLGQGVGRTEAFFGQGTRLTVV.

The chain has TRBV27 and TRBJ2-4, with D unclear. This CDR3 has 16 residues. V shed 5 bases and J shed 13 bases, with 27 bases lying between them. Germline V gene sequence: CDR1 MNHEY, CDR2 SMNVEV (reference sequence). Here the CDR3 reads CASSLVWGRPPNEQYF. CDR3 DNA: TGTGCCAGCAGTCTCGTGTGGGGTCGTCCCCCTAATGAGCAGTACTTC.

CDR3 in amino acids: CSARDVWLQNYGYTF. The CDR3 coding sequence is TGCAGTGCTAGAGATGTTTGGCTTCAAAACTATGGCTACACCTTC. The chain combines TRBV20-1 with TRBJ1-2; D is uncertain. Trimming cost V 0 bases and J 2 bases, with 13 bases left between them. The CDR3 loop spans 15 amino acids. Germline CDR1 and CDR2: DFQATT and SNEGSKA (reference sequence).

V is TRBV25-1 and J is TRBJ1-1, with 11 bases identical to TRBD1. Germline CDR1 is MGHDK and CDR2 is SYGVNS. With 7 bases clipped from V and 7 bases from J, the junction kept 2 bases outside the gene matches. The CDR3 spans 12 residues. CDR3 loop: CASTGTGGEAFF. CDR3 bases: TGTGCCAGCACCGGGACAGGGGGTGAAGCTTTCTTT.

This clonotype was detected only a few times. The chain uses TRBV7-2 and TRBJ2-4; D is unresolved. The J call may be wrong; the DNA end is better matched by TRBJ2-7. Germline V lookup: CDR1 SGHTA, CDR2 FQGNSA. The CDR3 has 15 amino acids. The DNA for the CDR3 is TGTGCCAGCAGCTTAGAAGGAACGCCCGGGTACGAGCAGTACTTC. It specifies CASSLEGTPGYEQYF.

This clonotype was seen a handful of times. The J gene is TRBJ1-2, the V gene TRBV6-2 or TRBV6-3; TRBD1 agrees at 11 bases. V lost 2 bases, J lost 5 bases, and 7 bases stayed unmatched. CDR1 is MNHEY and CDR2 is SVGEGT in the germline V gene. The CDR3 has 16 residues. The CDR3 loop is CASSYRTGGLRYGYTF. CDR3 sequence (DNA): TGTGCCAGCAGTTACAGGACAGGGGGCTTGCGATATGGCTACACCTTC.

This clonotype was detected only a few times. The V call is TRBV20-1, the J call TRBJ2-1; 7 nucleotides match TRBD2. Losses at the gene ends were 6 bases for V and 6 bases for J; bases not matched to a gene: 17. The CDR3 spans 16 residues. The germline V gene has CDR1 DFQATT and CDR2 SNEGSKA (reference sequence). The CDR3, as DNA: TGCAGTGCCGCCGGACTACCCGGGAGGCCGAGCAATGAGCAGTTCTTC. Its translation is CSAAGLPGRPSNEQFF.